This T cell receptor (beta chain) was observed in a study of blood T cell repertoires in COVID-19 (dated by TCRdb to about 2020). Background for the entire study: Samples from collaborators originated in the United States, Italy and Spain and spanned both the acute and convalescent phases of COVID-19. The material from the prospective study consisted of cDNA or gDNA derived from T cells, B-cell-depleted T cells, or PBMCs. Subjects who had been exposed to COVID-19, were actively infected with it, or had recovered from it provided the deeply sampled blood TCRbeta repertoires that made up the dataset. The repertoires were released in a freely available public database meant as a resource for research on the immune response to SARS-CoV-2. Samples were obtained from the ongoing ImmuneRACE study (first 160 participants) and from 950 to 1,500 subjects provided by 6 global collaborators. The sample metadata nearly always contained a de-identified subject ID, COVID-19 status, age in years and sex. Where available, HLA class I and class II types were obtained from metadata supplied by the sample provider rather than from assay-based typing.

Germline trimming: 5 bases from V, 4 bases from J; junction bases outside gene matches: 10. CDR3 length: 15 amino acids, cysteine to phenylalanine. The read is trimmed to its CDR3 DNA, 45 bases read in frame from base 1. CDR1 MNHEY and CDR2 SVGAGI are derived from the germline V gene. A word on this clone: Its antigen remains unidentified. It has no much larger one-base neighbor in the sample; base qualities were not kept.

What the study reported, not specific to this receptor: The quantity of clinical and demographic metadata differed by source and by participant and was supplied without curation.

In Seattle, one collaborating source enrolled patients while the infection was active and tracked those patients longitudinally over the course of disease. The collaborating institutions used their own protocols to collect whole blood in K2EDTA tubes. For TCRbeta analysis, collaborator samples were shipped as frozen whole blood, as isolated PBMCs, or as DNA extracted from either sample type. TCRbeta CDR3 regions were amplified from genomic DNA by means of the immunoSEQ Assay, a bias-controlled multiplex PCR. The study's processing was this. The number of nucleated cells in each sample was estimated by amplification of reference gene primers within the assay. To quantify the absolute abundance of each unique TCRbeta CDR3 rearrangement, sequence reads were collapsed and filtered. For each sample, productive Simpson clonality was calculated as the square root of Simpson's diversity index over productive rearrangements. Drawn from immuneACCESS, this table holds only the in-frame rearrangements with V and J called that TCRdb kept. Clones are partly lost; checked studies trace under half to an unresolved V gene and leave the rest unexplained. Clone size and V and J calls were adopted from that table, with D and trimming inferred from the DNA. This sample gives about 170,000 clones in total; approximately 87% of them show up just once. The top ten clones comprise approximately 11% of the sample.

The chain couples TRBV6-5 to TRBJ2-7, and 8 junctional nucleotides match TRBD1. Sequencing was done on a sample of peripheral blood. The sequence was collected from a woman aged 55-70 years with COVID-19, enrolled during active disease. The CDR3 region reads CASSPTGGPYYEQYF. The DNA sequence is as follows: TGTGCCAGCAGTCCCACAGGGGGACCGTATTACGAGCAGTACTTC.